This T cell receptor (beta chain) was sequenced during a study of shared clonotypes between healthy human individuals (dated by TCRdb to about 2020). The study in broad terms: The cohort comprised a couple of women and a few men aged 18 to 49 years. To estimate repertoire size and how much clonotype sharing occurs between individuals, the study deeply sequenced the blood TCR repertoires of five or six healthy adults. For each donor, three plates each were used for CD4 naive and CD4 memory, two plates were used for CD8 naive, and one plate was used for CD8 memory. Leukapheresis yielded between about 0.94 and 9 billion PBMCs per donor. Libraries were prepared and TCR repertoires were sequenced by different laboratories using diverse techniques, in order to increase sequencing depth and limit assay-specific biases. The paper's findings and limits, for the study overall: Incomplete sequencing was indicated by rarefaction of sorted-subset datasets, despite the large sequencing depth. Pairwise subsampling indicated that sequencing depth was expected to affect the degree of clonotype sharing among donors. Compared with non-shared clonotypes, the clonotypes found in all four sorted-subset donors had higher generation probabilities. Estimated clonotype richness was generally larger for naive than for memory subsets. Because the study included a small number of donors, the genetic and exposure-history diversity represented was limited. Approximately 4.8% of naive CD4, 3.5% of naive CD8, 2% to 2.5% of memory CD4, and about 0.4% of memory CD8 clonotypes were shared across several donors. Sampling was limited to blood, and TCR repertoires in tissue likely differ from TCR repertoires in blood.

Using the deep immunoSEQ assay, TCR CDR3 regions were amplified from genomic DNA by multiplex PCR. Genomic DNA extracted from each cell subset was distributed evenly over all wells of several immunoSEQ 96-well plates, and each plate served as one replicate. Each replicate PCR for sorted subsets received around 200 ng genomic DNA, equal to about 30,000 T cell genomes. Purified libraries were measured with a Qubit 3.0 fluorometer, size-checked on a Bioanalyzer 2100, and measured again with the KAPA Library Quantification kit. Every immunoSEQ 96-well plate was sequenced on a dedicated single-read 150-cycle Illumina NextSeq 550 flow cell. Regarding the original processing steps: The immunoSEQ output contained only junctional sequences without quality scores, so filtering could not match that applied to full-length reads. To assign V/J genes and CDR3, sequences were annotated against IMGT germline references using PyIR, a Python wrapper for IgBLAST v1.9. Reads were filtered out if the reads had weak V/J assignments (E-value above 1e-6), no CDR3, stop codons, out-of-frame junctions, or ambiguous translated residues. V3J clonotypes were defined as sequences sharing an identical inferred V gene, J gene, and CDR3 amino acid sequence. Percentage overlap between repertoires was computed as shared unique clonotypes divided by the size of the smaller repertoire. Three approaches were used to assess repertoire richness: RTK rarefaction, the Chao1 estimator, and Recon v2.1 estimates of unobserved clonotypes. For all TCRbeta clonotypes obtained by the gDNA method from a handful of donors, generation probabilities were computed with OLGA. Drawn from immuneACCESS, this table holds only the in-frame rearrangements with V and J called that TCRdb kept. Clones are partly lost; checked studies trace under half to an unresolved V gene and leave the rest unexplained. V and J calls plus clone size are reproduced from that table; the DNA served to infer D and trimming. The sample profile shows roughly 1,500,000 clones; approximately 98.5% of them were found once. Jointly, the top ten make up around 0.38% of the sample.

Healthy HIV-negative adults with no recently reported acute infections or vaccinations were included as donors. All donors were Caucasian adults living in Nashville, Tennessee, USA. CD4+ T cells were enriched by magnetic negative selection, after which naive cells were positively selected on CD45RA and the negative fraction was taken as the memory subset. Blood was obtained by leukapheresis, after which PBMCs were separated by Ficoll-Histopaque density gradient centrifugation and cryopreserved in liquid nitrogen vapor phase. Analytical flow cytometry was used to check the purity and quantity of every magnetically sorted T cell population. Genomic DNA was isolated from every sorted fraction and measured by UV absorbance on a Nanodrop 2000c. Cut back by 2 bases and 4 bases, the V and J ends lie 8 bases apart. The germline V gene (reference sequence) provides CDR1 GTSNPN and CDR2 SVGIG. The CDR3 holds 12 amino acids from the cysteine to the phenylalanine. The sequence is cut down to CDR3 DNA, 36 bases in frame from base 1.

For this clone: No cognate antigen has been identified for it. It has no much larger one-base neighbor in the sample; base qualities were not kept.

The clonotype originates from a man aged 25-45 years in good health. The V and J segments used are TRBV30 and TRBJ1-2; TRBD1 is a possible D gene, resting on 5 matching bases. The sequenced sample was naive CD4+ T cells sorted from blood. This specimen's cell subset or site label, interpreted: CD45RA+ positively selected. The nucleotides read TGTGCCTGGAGTTCCCAGGGCTATGGCTACACCTTC. This gives the protein CAWSSQGYGYTF.